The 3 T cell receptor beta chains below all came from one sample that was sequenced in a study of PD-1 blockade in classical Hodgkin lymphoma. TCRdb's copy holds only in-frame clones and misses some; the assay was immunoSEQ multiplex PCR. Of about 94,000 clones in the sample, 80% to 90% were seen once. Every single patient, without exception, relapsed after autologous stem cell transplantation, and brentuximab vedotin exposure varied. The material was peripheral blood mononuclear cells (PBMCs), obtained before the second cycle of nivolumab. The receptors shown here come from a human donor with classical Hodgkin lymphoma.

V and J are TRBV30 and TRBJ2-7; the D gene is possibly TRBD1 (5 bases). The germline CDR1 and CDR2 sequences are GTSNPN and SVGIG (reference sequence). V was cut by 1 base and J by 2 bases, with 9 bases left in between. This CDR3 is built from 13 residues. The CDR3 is CAWSGVRAYEQYF. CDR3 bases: TGTGCCTGGAGTGGTGTCAGGGCCTACGAGCAGTACTTC.

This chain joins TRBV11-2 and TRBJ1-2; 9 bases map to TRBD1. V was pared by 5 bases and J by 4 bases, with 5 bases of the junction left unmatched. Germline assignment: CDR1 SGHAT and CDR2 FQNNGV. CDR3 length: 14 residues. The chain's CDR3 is CASSAWTGAYGYTF. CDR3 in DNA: TGTGCCAGCAGCGCTTGGACAGGGGCCTATGGCTACACCTTC.

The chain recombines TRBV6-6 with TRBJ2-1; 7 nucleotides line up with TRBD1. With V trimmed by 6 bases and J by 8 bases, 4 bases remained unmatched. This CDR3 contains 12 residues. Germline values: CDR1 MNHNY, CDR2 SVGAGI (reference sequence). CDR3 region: CASSRTGDEQFF. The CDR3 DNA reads TGTGCCAGCAGCCGAACAGGGGATGAGCAGTTCTTC.